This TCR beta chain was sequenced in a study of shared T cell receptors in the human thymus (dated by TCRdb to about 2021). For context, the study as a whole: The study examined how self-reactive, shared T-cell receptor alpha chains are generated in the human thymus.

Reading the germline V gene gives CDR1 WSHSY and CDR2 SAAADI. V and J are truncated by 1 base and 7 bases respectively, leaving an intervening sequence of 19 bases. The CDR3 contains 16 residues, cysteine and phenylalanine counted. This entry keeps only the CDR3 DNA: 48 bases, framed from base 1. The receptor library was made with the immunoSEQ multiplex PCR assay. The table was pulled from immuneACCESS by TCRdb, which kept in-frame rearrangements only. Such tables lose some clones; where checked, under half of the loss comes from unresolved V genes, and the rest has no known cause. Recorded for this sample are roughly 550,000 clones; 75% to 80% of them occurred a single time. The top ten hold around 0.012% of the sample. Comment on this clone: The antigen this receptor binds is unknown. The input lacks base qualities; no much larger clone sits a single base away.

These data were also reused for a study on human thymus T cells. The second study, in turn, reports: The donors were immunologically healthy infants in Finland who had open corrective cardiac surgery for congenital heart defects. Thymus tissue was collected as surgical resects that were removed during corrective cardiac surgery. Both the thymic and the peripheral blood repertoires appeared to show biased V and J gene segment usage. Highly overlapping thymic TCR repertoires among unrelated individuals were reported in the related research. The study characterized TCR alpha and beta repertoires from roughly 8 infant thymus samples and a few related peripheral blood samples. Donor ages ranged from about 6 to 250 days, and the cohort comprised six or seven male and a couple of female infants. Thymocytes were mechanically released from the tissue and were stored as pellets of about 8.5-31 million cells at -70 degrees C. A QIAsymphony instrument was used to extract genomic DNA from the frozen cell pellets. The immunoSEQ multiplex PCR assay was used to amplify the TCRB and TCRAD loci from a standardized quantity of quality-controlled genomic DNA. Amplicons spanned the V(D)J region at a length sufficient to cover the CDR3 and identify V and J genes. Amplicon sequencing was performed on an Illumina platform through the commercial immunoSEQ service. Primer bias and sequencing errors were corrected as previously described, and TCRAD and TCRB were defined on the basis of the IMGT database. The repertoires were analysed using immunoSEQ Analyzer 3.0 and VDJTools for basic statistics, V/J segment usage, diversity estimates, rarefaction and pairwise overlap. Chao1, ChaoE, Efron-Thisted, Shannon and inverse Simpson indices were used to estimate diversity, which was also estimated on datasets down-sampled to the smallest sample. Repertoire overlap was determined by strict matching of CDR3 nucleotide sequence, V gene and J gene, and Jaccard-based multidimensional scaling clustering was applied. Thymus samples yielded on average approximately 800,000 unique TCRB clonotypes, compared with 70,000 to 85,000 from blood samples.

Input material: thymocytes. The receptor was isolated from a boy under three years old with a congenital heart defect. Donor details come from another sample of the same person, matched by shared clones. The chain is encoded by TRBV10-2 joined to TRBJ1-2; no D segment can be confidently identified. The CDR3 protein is CASSEWTRGLLAGYTF. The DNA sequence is TGCGCCAGCAGTGAGTGGACGCGGGGTTTGCTGGCTGGCTACACCTTC.